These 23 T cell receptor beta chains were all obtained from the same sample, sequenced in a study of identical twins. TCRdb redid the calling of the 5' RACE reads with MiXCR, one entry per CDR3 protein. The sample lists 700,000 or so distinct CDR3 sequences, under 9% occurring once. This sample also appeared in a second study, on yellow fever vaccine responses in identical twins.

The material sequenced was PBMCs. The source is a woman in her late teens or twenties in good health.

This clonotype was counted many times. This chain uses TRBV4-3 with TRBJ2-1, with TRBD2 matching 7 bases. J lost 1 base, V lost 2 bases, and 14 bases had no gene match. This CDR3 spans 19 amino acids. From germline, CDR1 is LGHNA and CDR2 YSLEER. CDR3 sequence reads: CASSQNLGGGSPSYNEQFF. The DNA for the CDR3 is TGCGCCAGCAGCCAAAACCTAGGTGGCGGGAGTCCATCCTACAATGAGCAGTTCTTC.

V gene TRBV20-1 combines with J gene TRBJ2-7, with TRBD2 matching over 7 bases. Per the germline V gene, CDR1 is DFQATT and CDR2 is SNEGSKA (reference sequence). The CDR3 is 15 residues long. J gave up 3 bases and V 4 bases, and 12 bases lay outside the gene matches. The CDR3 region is CSAKTGGVGFYEQYF. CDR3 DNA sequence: TGCAGTGCTAAAACGGGGGGAGTGGGTTTCTACGAGCAGTACTTC.

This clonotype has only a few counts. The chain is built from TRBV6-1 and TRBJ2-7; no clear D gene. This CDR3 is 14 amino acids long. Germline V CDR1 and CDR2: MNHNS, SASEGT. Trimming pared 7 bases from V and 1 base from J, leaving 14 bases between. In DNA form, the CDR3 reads TGTGCCAGCACATCATCGTCAGTTTCCTACGAGCAGTACTTC. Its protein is CASTSSSVSYEQYF.

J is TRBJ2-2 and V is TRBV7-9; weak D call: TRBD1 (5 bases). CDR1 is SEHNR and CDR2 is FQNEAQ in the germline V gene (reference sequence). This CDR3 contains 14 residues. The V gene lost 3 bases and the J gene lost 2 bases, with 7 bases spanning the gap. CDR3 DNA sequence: TGTGCCAGCAGCTTCGACAGAAACACCGGGGAGCTGTTTTTT. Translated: CASSFDRNTGELFF. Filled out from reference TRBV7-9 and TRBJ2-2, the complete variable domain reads DTGVSQNPRHKITKRGQNVTFRCDPISEHNRLYWYRQTLGQGPEFLTYFQNEAQLEKSRLLSDRFSAERPKGSFSTLEIQRTEQGDSAMYLCASSFDRNTGELFFGEGSRLTVL.

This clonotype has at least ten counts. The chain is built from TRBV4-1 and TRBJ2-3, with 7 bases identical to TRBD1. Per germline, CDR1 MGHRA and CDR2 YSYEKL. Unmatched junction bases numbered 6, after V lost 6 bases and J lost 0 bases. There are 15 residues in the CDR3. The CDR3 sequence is CASRGQADSTDTQYF. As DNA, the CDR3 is TGCGCCAGCAGAGGACAGGCCGATAGCACAGATACGCAGTATTTT.

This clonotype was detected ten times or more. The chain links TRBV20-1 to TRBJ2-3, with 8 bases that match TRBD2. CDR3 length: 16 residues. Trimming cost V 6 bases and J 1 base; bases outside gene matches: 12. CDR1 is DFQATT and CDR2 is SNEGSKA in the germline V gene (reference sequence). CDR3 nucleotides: TGCAGTGCCGATTATAGCGGGGATAGAGGCACAGATACGCAGTATTTT. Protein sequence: CSADYSGDRGTDTQYF.

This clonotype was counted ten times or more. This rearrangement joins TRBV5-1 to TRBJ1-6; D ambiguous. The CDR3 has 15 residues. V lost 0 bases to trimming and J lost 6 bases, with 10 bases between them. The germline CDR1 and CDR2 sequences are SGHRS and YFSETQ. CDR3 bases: TGCGCCAGCAGCTTGGAACCGGGTCTTAATTCACCCCTCCACTTT. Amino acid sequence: CASSLEPGLNSPLHF.

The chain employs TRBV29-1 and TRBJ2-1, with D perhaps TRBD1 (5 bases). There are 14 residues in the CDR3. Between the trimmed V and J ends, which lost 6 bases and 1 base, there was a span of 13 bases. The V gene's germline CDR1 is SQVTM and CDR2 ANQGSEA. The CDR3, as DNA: TGCAGCGTGCTGGGCAGGGTATCCTACAATGAGCAGTTCTTC. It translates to CSVLGRVSYNEQFF.

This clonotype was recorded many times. Here the CDR3 DNA reads TGCGCCAGCAGGGACCAGGACAGCCCCGAGAAGGCTAGGTTGGGCAATGAGCAGTTCTTC. This encodes CASRDQDSPEKARLGNEQFF. The chain combines TRBV5-1 with TRBJ2-1, with a possible D match to TRBD1 (6 bases). The CDR3 contains 20 residues. V was clipped by 5 bases and J by 6 bases, with 33 bases between them. Germline CDR1 SGHRS, CDR2 YFSETQ.

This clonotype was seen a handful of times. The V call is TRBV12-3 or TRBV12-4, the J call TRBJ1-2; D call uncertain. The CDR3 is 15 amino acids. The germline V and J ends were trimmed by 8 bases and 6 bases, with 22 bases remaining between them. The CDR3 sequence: CASGVSAVLANGYTF. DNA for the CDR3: TGTGCCAGCGGGGTTAGTGCTGTCCTGGCTAATGGCTACACCTTC.

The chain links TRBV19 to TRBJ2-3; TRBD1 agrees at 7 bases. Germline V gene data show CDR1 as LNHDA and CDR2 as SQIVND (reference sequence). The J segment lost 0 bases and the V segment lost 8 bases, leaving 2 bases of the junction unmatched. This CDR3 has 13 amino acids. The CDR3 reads CASGDSSTDTQYF. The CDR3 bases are TGTGCCAGTGGGGACAGTAGCACAGATACGCAGTATTTT.

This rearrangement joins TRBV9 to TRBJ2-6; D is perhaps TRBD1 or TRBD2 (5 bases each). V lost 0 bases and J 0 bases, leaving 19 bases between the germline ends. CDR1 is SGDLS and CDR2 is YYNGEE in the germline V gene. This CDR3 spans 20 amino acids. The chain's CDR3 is CASSVDPSYGASSGANVLTF. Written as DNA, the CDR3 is TGTGCCAGCAGCGTAGACCCCTCCTACGGGGCCAGCTCTGGGGCCAACGTCCTGACTTTC.

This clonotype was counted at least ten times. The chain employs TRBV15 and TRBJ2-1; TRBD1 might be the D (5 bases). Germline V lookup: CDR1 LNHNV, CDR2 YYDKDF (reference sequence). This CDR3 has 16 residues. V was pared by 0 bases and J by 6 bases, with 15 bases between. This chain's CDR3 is CATSREILKTANEQFF. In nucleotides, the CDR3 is TGTGCCACCAGCAGAGAAATATTGAAGACAGCCAATGAGCAGTTCTTC.

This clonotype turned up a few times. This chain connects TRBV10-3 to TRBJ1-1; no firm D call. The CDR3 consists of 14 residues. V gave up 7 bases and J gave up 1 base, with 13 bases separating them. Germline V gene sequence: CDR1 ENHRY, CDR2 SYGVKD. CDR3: CAIKEHQENTEAFF. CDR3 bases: TGTGCCATCAAGGAACATCAGGAGAACACTGAAGCTTTCTTT.

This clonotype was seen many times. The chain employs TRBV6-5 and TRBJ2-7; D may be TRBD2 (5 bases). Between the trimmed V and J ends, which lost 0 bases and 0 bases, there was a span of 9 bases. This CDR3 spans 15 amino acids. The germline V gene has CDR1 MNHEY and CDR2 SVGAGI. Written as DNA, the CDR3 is TGTGCCAGCAGTTACTCCGGGGTGAGCTCCTACGAGCAGTACTTC. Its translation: CASSYSGVSSYEQYF.

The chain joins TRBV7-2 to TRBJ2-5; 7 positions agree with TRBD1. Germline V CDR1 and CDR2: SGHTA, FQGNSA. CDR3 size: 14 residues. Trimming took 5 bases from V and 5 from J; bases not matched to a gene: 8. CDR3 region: CASSLDRVEETQYF. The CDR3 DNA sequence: TGTGCCAGCAGCCTCGACAGGGTCGAGGAGACCCAGTACTTC.

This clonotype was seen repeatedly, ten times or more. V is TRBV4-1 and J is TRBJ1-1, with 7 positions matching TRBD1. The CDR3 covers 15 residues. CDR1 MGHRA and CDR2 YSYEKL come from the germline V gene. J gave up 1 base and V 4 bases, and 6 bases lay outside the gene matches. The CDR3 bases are TGCGCCAGCAGCCCGGGACAGATGGCGAACACTGAAGCTTTCTTT. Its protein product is CASSPGQMANTEAFF.

The CDR3 loop reads CASSRGQGEASNTGELFF. As DNA, the CDR3 is TGTGCCAGTAGTAGGGGGCAGGGGGAAGCCTCGAACACCGGGGAGCTGTTTTTT. This chain links TRBV19 with TRBJ2-2, with 7 bases lining up with TRBD1. Germline V lookup: CDR1 LNHDA, CDR2 SQIVND (reference sequence). This CDR3 is built from 18 residues. V was pared by 4 bases and J by 0 bases, with 11 bases of the junction left unmatched.

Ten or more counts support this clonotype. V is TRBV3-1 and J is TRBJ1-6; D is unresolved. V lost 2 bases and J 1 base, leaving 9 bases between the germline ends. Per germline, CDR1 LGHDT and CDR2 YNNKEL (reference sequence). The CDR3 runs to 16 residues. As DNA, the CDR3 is TGTGCCAGCAGCCAATCGGGTCCTTCCTATAATTCACCCCTCCACTTT. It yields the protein CASSQSGPSYNSPLHF.

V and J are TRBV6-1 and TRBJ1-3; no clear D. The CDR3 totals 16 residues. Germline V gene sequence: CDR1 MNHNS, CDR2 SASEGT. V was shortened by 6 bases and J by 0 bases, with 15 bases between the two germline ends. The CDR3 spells CASSFRATFSGNTIYF. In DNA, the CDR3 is TGTGCCAGCAGCTTCCGGGCTACTTTCTCTGGAAACACCATATATTTT.

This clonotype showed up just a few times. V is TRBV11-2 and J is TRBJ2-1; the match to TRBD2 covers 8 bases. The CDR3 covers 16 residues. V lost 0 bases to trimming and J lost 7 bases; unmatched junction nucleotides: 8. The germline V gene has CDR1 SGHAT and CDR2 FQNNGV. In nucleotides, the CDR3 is TGTGCCAGCAGCTTAGATCGAGCGGGAGCCGAGAATGAGCAGTTCTTC. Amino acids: CASSLDRAGAENEQFF.

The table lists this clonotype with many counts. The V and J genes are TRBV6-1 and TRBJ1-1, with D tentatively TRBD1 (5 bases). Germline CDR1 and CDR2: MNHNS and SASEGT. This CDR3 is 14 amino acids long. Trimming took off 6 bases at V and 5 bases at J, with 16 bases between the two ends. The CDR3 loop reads CASRRMGVWTEAFF. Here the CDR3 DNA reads TGTGCCAGCAGACGGATGGGGGTTTGGACTGAAGCTTTCTTT.

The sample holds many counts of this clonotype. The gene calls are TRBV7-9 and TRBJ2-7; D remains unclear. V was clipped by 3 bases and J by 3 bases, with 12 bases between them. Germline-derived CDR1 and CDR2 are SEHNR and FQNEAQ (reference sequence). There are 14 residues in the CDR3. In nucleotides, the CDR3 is TGTGCCAGCAGCTTTTCGGCAGGCCACTACGAGCAGTACTTC. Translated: CASSFSAGHYEQYF.